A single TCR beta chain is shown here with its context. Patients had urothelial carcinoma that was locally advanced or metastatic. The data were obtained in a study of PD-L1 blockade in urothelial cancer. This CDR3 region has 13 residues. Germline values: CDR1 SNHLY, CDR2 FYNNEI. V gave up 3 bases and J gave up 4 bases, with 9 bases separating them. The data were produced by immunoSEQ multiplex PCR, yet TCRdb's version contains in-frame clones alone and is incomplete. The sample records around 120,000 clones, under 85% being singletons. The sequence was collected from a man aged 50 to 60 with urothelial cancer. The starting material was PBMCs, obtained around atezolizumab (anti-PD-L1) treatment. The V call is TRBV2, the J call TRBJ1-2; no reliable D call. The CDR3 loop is CASSDSGSYGYTF. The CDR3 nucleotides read TGTGCCAGCAGTGACTCGGGTTCCTATGGCTACACCTTC.